This TCR beta chain stems from a study of cytomegalovirus exposure and HLA in healthy donors. This PCR relied on a set of 60 Vbeta primers and 13 Jbeta primers. The repertoire was sequenced with immunoSEQ multiplex PCR; TCRdb's copy has only in-frame clones and lacks some. The table has 150,000 to 200,000 clones, around 80% seen once. Regarding the study as a whole: The sole available immune exposure information was CMV serostatus. Previous analysis showed most TCR beta V segments were productive about 87% or about 30% of the time. Accurate HLA-A and HLA-B prediction from TCR beta sequences was reported for most subjects.

As concerns this clone: What it recognizes is unknown.

The CDR3 has 13 residues. CDR1 and CDR2 from the germline V gene are SGHRS and YFSETQ. The clonotype comes from a man younger than 35 in good health and CMV-seropositive. Input material: PBMCs. V is TRBV5-1 and J is TRBJ2-5; D not resolved. With the DNA end fitting TRBJ2-7 better, the J assignment may be wrong. The CDR3: CASSPLGSREQYF. The CDR3 DNA reads TGCGCCAGCAGCCCCCTGGGCTCTCGCGAGCAGTACTTC.